This TCR beta chain came from a study of identifying expanded T cells in peripheral blood. CDR1 and CDR2 from the germline V gene are SGHTA and FQGNSA. Trimming stripped 6 bases from V and 5 bases from J, with 16 bases between. The CDR3 spans 14 residues. Repertoires were generated with immunoSEQ multiplex PCR, while TCRdb's copy carries only in-frame clones and drops some. The sample consists of some 65,000 clones, about four fifths of them appearing once. The sequence derives from a person aged 18 to 75 in good health. The specimen sequenced was blood. The chain links TRBV7-2 to TRBJ2-5; a possible D gene is TRBD1 (5 bases). CDR3: CASSSGPTSETQYF. The CDR3 bases are TGTGCCAGCAGTTCAGGGCCCACCTCTGAGACCCAGTACTTC.